This T cell receptor beta chain was captured in a study of response to subunit inactivated influenza vaccine. Study-level findings and limits: After each seasonal influenza vaccination, few new T cells are recruited, the authors suggested.

Of note for this clonotype: The antigen is unknown.

V lost 6 bases to trimming and J lost 8 bases, with 13 bases between them. Germline V gives CDR1 DFQATT, CDR2 SNEGSKA (reference sequence). This CDR3 is built from 12 residues. MiXCR, run by TCRdb on the RT-PCR reads, gives a single entry per CDR3 protein. The sample holds a few hundred thousand distinct CDR3 sequences, under 8.5% seen once. The sequenced sample was PBMCs from blood, obtained around 25 months after vaccination. The chain carries TRBV20-1 and TRBJ1-4; no reliable D call. The receptor's source is a man aged 50-75 years who received an inactivated influenza vaccine. CDR3 sequence (DNA): TGCAGTGCGAGAAGTAATCTCGAAAAACTGTTTTTT. Its protein is CSARSNLEKLFF.